Below, 15 T cell receptor beta chains from the same sample are listed, as sequenced in a study of shared clonotypes between healthy human individuals. Assay: immunoSEQ multiplex PCR; the TCRdb copy retains only in-frame clones and omits some. The sample comprises around 2.1 million clones, roughly 91% of which are singletons, and 1.5% to 2% rests with the top ten. CD45RO-negative CD8 cells positively selected for CCR7 made up the naive population, which excluded terminally differentiated effector memory CD45RA+ cells. The sequenced sample was naive CD8+ T cells from PBMCs. The receptors here all came from a man between 18 and 29 years old in good health. Some clones in this sample may be carry-over from other donors' samples.

This sequence joins TRBV15 and TRBJ1-5; 7 nucleotides agree with TRBD1. The CDR3 runs 16 residues. The junction had 7 bases not matched to a gene; V was cut back by 3 bases and J by 2 bases. The germline gives CDR1 LNHNV, CDR2 YYDKDF (reference sequence). This CDR3 is CATSSDREVGNQPQHF. The CDR3 bases are TGTGCCACCAGCAGCGACAGGGAGGTGGGCAATCAGCCCCAGCATTTT.

The chain carries TRBV10-3 and TRBJ1-2; D is uncertain. With 6 bases removed from V and 1 base from J, the gap between germline ends came to 12 bases. CDR3 length: 14 amino acids. CDR1 is ENHRY and CDR2 is SYGVKD in the germline V gene. The CDR3 nucleotides read TGTGCCATCAGGCAGGATGGATTTAACTATGGCTACACCTTC. It is translated as CAIRQDGFNYGYTF.

The chain carries TRBV7-3 and TRBJ2-1, with D possibly TRBD2 on 6 matching bases. This CDR3 has 16 amino acids. Trimming took 2 bases from V and 2 from J, leaving 13 bases between them. Looked up from germline, CDR1 is SGHTA and CDR2 is FQGTGA. CDR3 nucleotide sequence: TGTGCCAGCAGCTTATTTCGTGCGGGGCCCTACAATGAGCAGTTCTTC. This gives the protein CASSLFRAGPYNEQFF.

The chain joins TRBV5-6 to TRBJ2-7; 7 bases map to TRBD2. V lost 7 bases, J lost 5 bases, and 3 bases stayed unmatched. CDR3 length: 11 residues. Germline CDR1 is SGHDT and CDR2 is YYEEEE. CDR3 in amino acids: CASGRENEQYF. CDR3 sequence (DNA): TGTGCCAGCGGGAGGGAAAACGAGCAGTACTTC. Full variable domain (rest looked up from reference TRBV5-6 and TRBJ2-7): DAGVTQSPTHLIKTRGQQVTLRCSPKSGHDTVSWYQQALGQGPQFIFQYYEEEERQRGNFPDRFSGHQFPNYSSELNVNALLLGDSALYLCASGRENEQYFGPGTRLTVT.

The gene calls are TRBV7-9 and TRBJ1-4; perhaps TRBD1 as D (5 bases). Germline assignment: CDR1 SEHNR and CDR2 FQNEAQ (reference sequence). The CDR3 runs 14 residues. V lost 5 bases and J 4 bases, leaving 11 bases between the germline ends. This chain's CDR3 is CASSPKGVNEKLFF. For the CDR3, the DNA is TGTGCCAGCAGCCCAAAAGGGGTTAATGAAAAACTGTTTTTT.

V is TRBV14 and J is TRBJ2-7, with 10 bases matching TRBD1. The CDR3 contains 17 residues. From germline, CDR1 is SGHDN and CDR2 FVKESK. V dropped 4 bases and J dropped 3; count of bases not matched to a gene: 12. CDR3: CASSRRATGTGDYEQYF. The CDR3 nucleotides are TGTGCCAGCAGCCGCCGAGCCACCGGGACAGGGGACTACGAGCAGTACTTC.

CDR3 DNA: TGTGCCATCAGTGAATCCACGGAGATCGTGGCCAAAAACATTCAGTACTTC. Translation: CAISESTEIVAKNIQYF. The chain recombines TRBV10-3 with TRBJ2-4; no clear D. This CDR3 has 17 amino acids. Germline V lookup: CDR1 ENHRY, CDR2 SYGVKD. V lost 3 bases to trimming and J lost 1 base, with 16 bases between them.

The chain has TRBV7-9 and TRBJ2-2; D remains unclear. Trimming shortened V by 2 bases and J by 10 bases, and 14 bases separated the two germline ends. This CDR3 is 14 amino acids long. The germline V gene encodes CDR1 SEHNR and CDR2 FQNEAQ (reference sequence). The chain's CDR3 is CASSLSVRATELFF. CDR3 bases: TGTGCCAGCAGCTTATCCGTTCGGGCTACGGAGCTGTTTTTT. Combining the CDR3 with reference TRBV7-9 and TRBJ2-2 gives the whole variable domain DTGVSQNPRHKITKRGQNVTFRCDPISEHNRLYWYRQTLGQGPEFLTYFQNEAQLEKSRLLSDRFSAERPKGSFSTLEIQRTEQGDSAMYLCASSLSVRATELFFGEGSRLTVL.

V usage is TRBV11-2 and J usage is TRBJ2-3; TRBD2 matches at 8 bases. The CDR3 extends over 14 amino acids. CDR1 is SGHAT and CDR2 is FQNNGV in the germline V gene. Unmatched junction bases numbered 6, after V lost 4 bases and J lost 6 bases. The CDR3 DNA is TGTGCCAGCAGCTACAATAGCGGGACCGATACGCAGTATTTT. Amino acid sequence: CASSYNSGTDTQYF.

The V gene is TRBV7-9, the J gene TRBJ1-2, with 9 nucleotides matching TRBD1. Germline V CDR1 and CDR2: SEHNR, FQNEAQ (reference sequence). The CDR3 runs 13 residues. V was clipped by 8 bases and J by 7 bases; unmatched bases: 8. The CDR3 sequence is CASVEQGARGYTF. The CDR3 DNA reads TGTGCCAGCGTAGAACAGGGGGCACGTGGCTACACCTTC.

This clone was found once. The rearrangement links TRBV4-3 to TRBJ2-5; 11 nucleotides align to TRBD2. Per the germline V gene, CDR1 is LGHNA and CDR2 is YSLEER. The J segment lost 3 bases and the V segment lost 0 bases, leaving 6 bases of the junction unmatched. CDR3 length: 17 residues. CDR3 in DNA: TGCGCCAGCAGCCAAGATTGGGTAGCGGGAGGGGAAGAGACCCAGTACTTC. Amino acids: CASSQDWVAGGEETQYF.

This chain links TRBV6-6 with TRBJ2-7; 7 positions match TRBD2. Germline V CDR1 and CDR2: MNHNY, SVGAGI (reference sequence). Trimming took 4 bases from V and 5 from J; bases not matched to a gene: 5. The CDR3 is 13 residues long. The CDR3 DNA reads as TGTGCCAGCAGTTTCCCCGGGACTAACGAGCAGTACTTC. It specifies CASSFPGTNEQYF.

V usage is TRBV2 and J usage is TRBJ2-2; D ambiguous. Per germline, CDR1 SNHLY and CDR2 FYNNEI. The CDR3 sequence is 13 residues long. Trimming removed 7 bases at V and 1 base at J, with 7 bases between. CDR3 in DNA: TGTGCCAGCAAGTCGGGGAACACCGGGGAGCTGTTTTTT. Translation gives CASKSGNTGELFF. Based on the CDR3 plus reference TRBV2 and TRBJ2-2, the full variable domain is EPEVTQTPSHQVTQMGQEVILRCVPISNHLYFYWYRQILGQKVEFLVSFYNNEISEKSEIFDDQFSVERPDGSNFTLKIRSTKLEDSAMYFCASKSGNTGELFFGEGSRLTVL.

This chain uses TRBV9 with TRBJ2-7; D is tentatively TRBD1 or TRBD2 (5 bases each). Trimming cost V 2 bases and J 1 base, with 13 bases left between them. From germline, CDR1 is SGDLS and CDR2 YYNGEE. The CDR3 is 15 amino acids. CDR3 sequence (DNA): TGTGCCAGCAGCGTCGGGGCAGTAGATTCCTACGAGCAGTACTTC. Its protein product is CASSVGAVDSYEQYF.

V and J are TRBV28 and TRBJ2-6; D unresolved. Germline V gives CDR1 MDHEN, CDR2 SYDVKM. V was clipped by 2 bases and J by 0 bases, with 14 bases between them. The CDR3 totals 18 residues. CDR3 sequence reads: CASSLLGRKHSGANVLTF. The CDR3 coding sequence is TGTGCCAGCAGTTTACTAGGCAGGAAACACTCTGGGGCCAACGTCCTGACTTTC.